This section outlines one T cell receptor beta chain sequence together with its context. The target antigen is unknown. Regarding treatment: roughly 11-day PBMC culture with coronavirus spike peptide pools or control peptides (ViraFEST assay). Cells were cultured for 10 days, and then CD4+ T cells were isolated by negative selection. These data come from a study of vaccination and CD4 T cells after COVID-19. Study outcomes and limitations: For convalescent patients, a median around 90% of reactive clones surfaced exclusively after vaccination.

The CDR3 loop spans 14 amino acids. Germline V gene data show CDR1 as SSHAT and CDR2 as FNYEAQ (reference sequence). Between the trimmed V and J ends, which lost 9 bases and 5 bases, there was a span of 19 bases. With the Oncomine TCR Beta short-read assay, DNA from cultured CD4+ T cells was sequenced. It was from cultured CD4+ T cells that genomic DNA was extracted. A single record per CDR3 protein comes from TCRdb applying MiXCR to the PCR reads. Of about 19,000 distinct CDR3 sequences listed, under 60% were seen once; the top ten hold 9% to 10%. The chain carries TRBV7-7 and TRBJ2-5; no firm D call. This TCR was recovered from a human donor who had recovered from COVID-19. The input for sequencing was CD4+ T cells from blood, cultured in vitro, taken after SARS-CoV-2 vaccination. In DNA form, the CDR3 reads TGTGCCAGAACCCAGGATGACCAAGGGGAGACCCAGTACTTC. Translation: CARTQDDQGETQYF.